The 15 T cell receptor beta chains given below trace back to one sample, sequenced in a study of control samples from healthy donors and cancer patients. Profiled with immunoSEQ multiplex PCR; TCRdb holds only in-frame clones, not every one. This sample yields tens of thousands of clones, of which approximately 86% are seen a single time; about 3.8% belongs to the top ten. Sequenced: blood. Receptors were obtained from a man over 45 in good health.

The chain has TRBV19 and TRBJ2-1; D possibly uses TRBD1 or TRBD2 (6 bases each). Trimming pared 1 base from V and 4 bases from J, leaving 11 bases between. Germline CDR1 reads LNHDA; CDR2 reads SQIVND (reference sequence). The CDR3 has 15 residues. CDR3 coding DNA: TGTGCCAGTAGTATAGGGCAAGGGGGGTACAATGAGCAGTTCTTC. It codes for CASSIGQGGYNEQFF. Together with reference TRBV19 and TRBJ2-1, the CDR3 gives the full variable domain: DGGITQSPKYLFRKEGQNVTLSCEQNLNHDAMYWYRQDPGQGLRLIYYSQIVNDFQKGDIAEGYSVSREKKESFPLTVTSAQKNPTAFYLCASSIGQGGYNEQFFGPGTRLTVL.

This chain joins TRBV15 and TRBJ1-4, with 7 bases fitting TRBD1. Germline values: CDR1 LNHNV, CDR2 YYDKDF (reference sequence). The CDR3 contains 15 residues. Trimming removed 3 bases from V and 8 bases from J; junction bases left unmatched: 9. CDR3 sequence reads: CATSREGRGQEKLFF. In DNA form, the CDR3 reads TGTGCCACCAGCAGGGAGGGCAGGGGACAGGAAAAACTGTTTTTT.

The chain employs TRBV28 and TRBJ2-7; weak D call: TRBD2 (6 bases). Trimming removed 2 bases at V and 5 bases at J, with 7 bases between. CDR3 length: 12 residues. Germline values: CDR1 MDHEN, CDR2 SYDVKM. The CDR3 coding sequence is TGTGCCAGCAGTTTAGGAGGGGACGAGCAGTACTTC. It specifies CASSLGGDEQYF.

The CDR3 DNA sequence: TGTGCCTGGAGTAGTAGCGGAAATTACAATGAGCAGTTCTTC. Translating gives CAWSSSGNYNEQFF. This chain uses TRBV30 with TRBJ2-1; the D gene is possibly TRBD2 (6 bases). Trimming cost V 2 bases and J 4 bases, with 12 bases left between them. The CDR3 covers 14 residues. Germline values: CDR1 GTSNPN, CDR2 SVGIG (reference sequence).

The chain recombines TRBV30 with TRBJ2-2; 8 bases are shared with TRBD1. Germline lookup yields CDR1 GTSNPN and CDR2 SVGIG (reference sequence). V gave up 0 bases and J gave up 14 bases; unmatched junction bases: 2. This CDR3 has 11 residues. The CDR3 DNA reads as TGTGCCTGGAGTGTGGGACAGGCCCTGTTTTTT. This codes for CAWSVGQALFF.

The chain uses TRBV5-1 and TRBJ2-2; 7 nucleotides line up with TRBD1. Germline CDR1 is SGHRS and CDR2 is YFSETQ. There are 16 residues in the CDR3. Trimming took 5 bases from V and 1 from J; bases not matched to a gene: 8. CDR3 in amino acids: CASSEWAGGNTGELFF. CDR3 DNA: TGCGCCAGCAGTGAATGGGCAGGGGGGAACACCGGGGAGCTGTTTTTT.

This chain connects TRBV29-1 to TRBJ2-7, with TRBD1 matching over 9 bases. Germline lookup yields CDR1 SQVTM and CDR2 ANQGSEA. With V trimmed by 4 bases and J by 6 bases, 7 bases remained unmatched. The CDR3 is 13 amino acids. The CDR3, as DNA: TGCAGCGTTGTATTGGACAGGGGTGGCGAGCAGTACTTC. It specifies CSVVLDRGGEQYF.

The V gene is TRBV5-1, the J gene TRBJ1-3; D gene ambiguous. The V and J ends lost 4 bases and 3 bases respectively, with 11 bases between them. Per the germline V gene, CDR1 is SGHRS and CDR2 is YFSETQ. This CDR3 comprises 14 residues. The CDR3 region has the DNA TGCGCCAGCAGCAGTGGTACTTTTGGAAACACCATATATTTT. Its translation: CASSSGTFGNTIYF.

The chain has TRBV5-6 and TRBJ2-1; no definite D call. CDR3 length equals 13 residues. V was trimmed by 2 bases and J by 5 bases, leaving 8 bases between them. Germline CDR1 reads SGHDT; CDR2 reads YYEEEE. DNA of the CDR3: TGTGCCAGCAGCTTTGGGGTAGACAATGAGCAGTTCTTC. Its translation: CASSFGVDNEQFF.

The chain recombines TRBV12-3 or TRBV12-4 with TRBJ2-1, with a tentative D call TRBD1 (5 bases). The CDR3 contains 13 residues. The V end lost 2 bases, the J end lost 9 bases, and 11 bases lay between the germline ends. Written as DNA, the CDR3 is TGTGCCAGCAGTTTACAGGGTGCCGGTGAGCAGTTCTTC. Translated, it gives CASSLQGAGEQFF.

The V gene is TRBV18, the J gene TRBJ1-6; 7 bases are a match to TRBD1. The junction had 9 bases not matched to a gene; V was cut back by 2 bases and J by 11 bases. The germline V gene has CDR1 KGHSH and CDR2 LQKENI. The CDR3 covers 15 residues. DNA of the CDR3: TGTGCCAGCTCACCAGGACAGGCCCAGGGGACACCCCTCCACTTT. It translates to CASSPGQAQGTPLHF.

This clone was seen more than once but under ten times. The chain uses TRBV5-1 and TRBJ2-1; no clear D. Germline V gene lookup returns CDR1 SGHRS and CDR2 YFSETQ. Trimming left V 0 bases short and J 2 bases short, with 6 bases between. This CDR3 contains 14 residues. CDR3 loop: CASSLEATYNEQFF. The CDR3 nucleotides read TGCGCCAGCAGCTTGGAGGCAACCTACAATGAGCAGTTCTTC.

This rearrangement joins TRBV6-6 to TRBJ2-7; perhaps TRBD2 as D (5 bases). The CDR3 is made up of 14 amino acids. The germline CDR1 and CDR2 sequences are MNHNY and SVGAGI (reference sequence). V was pared by 7 bases and J by 4 bases, with 17 bases between. The CDR3 bases are TGTGCCAGCACTAACGGGATGCCTTATTACGAGCAGTACTTC. Translation: CASTNGMPYYEQYF.

V usage is TRBV27 and J usage is TRBJ2-5; TRBD1 matches 10 bases. V lost 5 bases to trimming and J lost 4 bases; unmatched junction nucleotides: 13. Germline V gives CDR1 MNHEY, CDR2 SMNVEV (reference sequence). The CDR3 consists of 17 residues. This CDR3 reads CASSPLMDRGVLETQYF. For the CDR3, the DNA is TGTGCCAGCAGTCCCCTAATGGACAGGGGGGTCTTAGAGACCCAGTACTTC.

This clone has more than one count but fewer than ten. The chain uses TRBV24-1 and TRBJ1-2; tentative D call: TRBD1 (5 bases). CDR3 length equals 12 residues. Germline values: CDR1 KGHDR, CDR2 SFDVKD. V gave up 2 bases and J gave up 7 bases, with 7 bases separating them. DNA for the CDR3: TGTGCCACCAGTGATTCCGGGGGTGGCTACACCTTC. This sequence encodes CATSDSGGGYTF.